Listed below are T cell receptor beta chains from one sample, sequenced in a study of T cells after posttransplantation cyclophosphamide. The method was immunoSEQ multiplex PCR; TCRdb's version includes in-frame clones alone and lacks a portion of them. The sample shows about 38,000 clones, none of them appearing just once. The sequencing input was PBMCs. The receptors derive from a man aged 45 to 65 in good health, CMV-negative, and a related stem cell transplant donor. CDR3s include the opening cysteine and the closing phenylalanine or tryptophan. D genes are given only for firm matches. Not all rows give a size; the values are once, few, many and, for expanded clones, a class.

>TRBD1|TRBJ2-7|many|TRBV25-1
CASPTDRAGHYEQYF
TGTGCCAGCCCTACGGACAGGGCGGGCCACTACGAGCAGTACTTC
>TRBD1|TRBJ1-2|many|TRBV2
CASTQPDRDLGYTF
TGTGCCAGCACCCAACCAGACAGGGACCTTGGCTACACCTTC
>.|TRBJ2-7|few|TRBV28
CASSLRGSTSYEQYF
TGTGCCAGCAGTTTAAGGGGGAGTACCTCCTACGAGCAGTACTTC
>TRBD2|TRBJ2-7|few|TRBV19
CASSIRVGGRLTEQYF
TGTGCCAGTAGTATCAGGGTGGGCGGGAGATTGACGGAGCAGTACTTC
>TRBD1|TRBJ2-5|many|TRBV5-1
CASSNGQGVMETQYF
TGCGCCAGCAGCAACGGACAGGGGGTGATGGAGACCCAGTACTTC
>TRBD1|TRBJ2-6|many|TRBV7-3
CASSQRQGSSGANVLTF
TGTGCCAGCAGCCAACGACAGGGTTCCTCTGGGGCCAACGTCCTGACTTTC
>.|TRBJ1-5|few|TRBV15
CATSRSITETGWAPNNPQHF
TGTGCCACCAGCAGATCTATTACGGAGACAGGTTGGGCCCCGAATAACCCCCAGCATTTT
>TRBD2|TRBJ2-5|many|TRBV11-2
CASSRTSGSETQYF
TGTGCCAGCAGTCGGACTAGCGGGTCGGAGACCCAGTACTTC
>TRBD2|TRBJ2-5|.|TRBV7-2
CASSLAGGQETQYF
TGTGCCAGCAGTCTAGCGGGGGGACAAGAGACCCAGTACTTC
>.|TRBJ1-1|many|TRBV28
CASRLPYRSEAFF
TGTGCCAGCAGACTCCCGTACCGCTCTGAAGCTTTCTTT
>.|TRBJ2-7|many|TRBV27
CASSPTVDIYEQYF
TGTGCCAGCAGCCCTACCGTGGACATCTACGAGCAGTACTTC
>.|TRBJ1-2|many|TRBV13
CASSQLNRDLGYTF
TGTGCCAGCAGCCAGCTAAACAGGGATTTGGGCTACACCTTC
>.|TRBJ1-2|many|TRBV7-9
CASSLSRGGYTF
TGTGCCAGCAGCTTGAGTAGGGGGGGCTACACCTTC
>TRBD2|TRBJ2-3|many|TRBV10-2
CASSEWVAGASYTDTQYF
TGCGCCAGCAGTGAGTGGGTAGCGGGGGCCAGTTACACAGATACGCAGTATTTT
>.|TRBJ2-7|many|TRBV21-1
CASSKDPFKVCMRISEQYF
TGTGCCAGCAGCAAAGACCCCTTTAAGGTATGTATGAGGATTTCCGAGCAGTACTTC